The 15 T cell receptor beta chains listed next were all sequenced from one sample in a study of neurological immune-mediated disorders. TCRdb used MiXCR to reprocess the 5' RACE reads, holding one entry per CDR3 protein. The repertoire has 40,000 to 55,000 distinct CDR3 sequences, more than 5% of them found once; the top ten carry approximately 1.5%. The specimen was CD4+ T cells from blood. The receptors stem from a woman between 18 and 29 years old with multiple sclerosis.

This clonotype has at least ten counts. This chain uses TRBV5-1 with TRBJ2-5, with a possible D match to TRBD2 (7 bases). CDR1 SGHRS and CDR2 YFSETQ come from the germline V gene. Between the trimmed V and J ends, which lost 6 bases and 5 bases, there was a span of 8 bases. This CDR3 contains 11 residues. The CDR3: CASKGGETQYF. The DNA of the CDR3 is TGCGCCAGCAAGGGGGGGGAGACCCAGTACTTC.

This clonotype was recorded many times. The chain is built from TRBV3-1 and TRBJ1-3; no reliable D call. Germline-derived CDR1 and CDR2 are LGHDT and YNNKEL (reference sequence). Trimming stripped 0 bases from V and 0 bases from J, with 6 bases between. There are 15 residues in the CDR3. The CDR3 loop is CASSQDASSGNTIYF. The CDR3, as DNA: TGTGCCAGCAGCCAAGATGCATCCTCTGGAAACACCATATATTTT.

In its sample, this clonotype was seen many times. The chain couples TRBV12-3 or TRBV12-4 to TRBJ1-1; 8 positions match TRBD1. This CDR3 has 14 residues. Trimming at V came to 6 bases and at J to 10 bases, leaving 13 bases not matched to a gene. CDR3 nucleotides: TGTGCCAGCAGCATGACAGGGGAGAGGAGGGGAGCTTTCTTT. This codes for CASSMTGERRGAFF.

Ten or more counts support this clonotype. The V call is TRBV5-5, the J call TRBJ2-7; 7 bases match TRBD1. The CDR3 totals 16 residues. Germline CDR1 reads SGHKS; CDR2 reads YYEKEE (reference sequence). After removal of 4 bases from V and 5 bases from J, the junction contained 15 bases not matched to a gene. The DNA for the CDR3 is TGTGCCAGCAGCGCCACACAGGGGTTGGTGGGACACGAGCAGTACTTC. As protein: CASSATQGLVGHEQYF.

In its sample, this clonotype was seen many times. The rearrangement joins TRBV6-5 to TRBJ2-5; D is uncertain. This CDR3 comprises 13 residues. Germline V gene data show CDR1 as MNHEY and CDR2 as SVGAGI. The V end lost 2 bases, the J end lost 2 bases, and 6 bases lay between the germline ends. The CDR3 DNA reads TGTGCCAGCAGTTACGACGGTCAAGAGACCCAGTACTTC. Protein sequence: CASSYDGQETQYF.

This clonotype showed up many times. This chain links TRBV19 with TRBJ2-1, with TRBD1 matching over 9 bases. The CDR3 is made up of 16 amino acids. Germline V lookup: CDR1 LNHDA, CDR2 SQIVND (reference sequence). The V and J ends lost 4 bases and 0 bases, in that order; junction bases with no gene match: 4. The CDR3, as DNA: TGTGCCAGTAGTACCCGACAGGGGGGCTCCTACAATGAGCAGTTCTTC. Translated, it gives CASSTRQGGSYNEQFF.

The table lists this clonotype with many counts. V usage is TRBV3-1 and J usage is TRBJ1-1; D is perhaps TRBD1 (5 bases). Per germline, CDR1 LGHDT and CDR2 YNNKEL (reference sequence). The CDR3 spans 14 residues. The V end lost 7 bases, the J end lost 3 bases, and 15 bases lay between the germline ends. The CDR3 sequence: CASKKAGRDTEAFF. The DNA for the CDR3 is TGTGCCAGCAAAAAGGCGGGCAGGGACACTGAAGCTTTCTTT.

The table lists this clonotype with many counts. The CDR3 DNA reads TGTGCCAGCACCAAGGAGGCCTTGGCCAAAAACATTCAGTACTTC. Its translation is CASTKEALAKNIQYF. The chain has TRBV7-2 and TRBJ2-4; D might be TRBD2 (5 bases). The germline V gene encodes CDR1 SGHTA and CDR2 FQGNSA. Trimming removed 7 bases from V and 1 base from J, with 14 bases in between. This CDR3 region has 15 residues.

This clonotype was seen repeatedly, ten times or more. V usage is TRBV28 and J usage is TRBJ2-2, with 9 bases lining up with TRBD1. Trimming cost V 6 bases and J 4 bases; bases outside gene matches: 6. This CDR3 spans 15 amino acids. Germline V gene lookup returns CDR1 MDHEN and CDR2 SYDVKM. CDR3 sequence: CASRGYRGPTGELFF. DNA of the CDR3: TGTGCCAGCAGGGGCTACAGGGGGCCCACCGGGGAGCTGTTTTTT.

This clonotype appeared a few times. The chain combines TRBV18 with TRBJ1-2; D possibly corresponds to TRBD1 (5 bases). Germline values: CDR1 KGHSH, CDR2 LQKENI. The CDR3 totals 13 residues. The V gene lost 2 bases and the J gene lost 6 bases, with 10 bases spanning the gap. The CDR3 reads CASSPTGADGYTF. The CDR3 nucleotides read TGTGCCAGCTCACCAACCGGGGCCGATGGCTACACCTTC.

This clonotype was recorded at least ten times. V is TRBV20-1 and J is TRBJ2-3; TRBD2 matches at 15 bases. The CDR3 consists of 14 residues. With 6 bases clipped from V and 6 bases from J, the junction kept 4 bases outside the gene matches. Germline V lookup: CDR1 DFQATT, CDR2 SNEGSKA (reference sequence). The CDR3 reads CSAGLAGGGDTQYF. The CDR3 nucleotides read TGCAGTGCGGGACTAGCGGGGGGTGGCGATACGCAGTATTTT.

This clonotype was seen many times. The V call is TRBV20-1, the J call TRBJ1-2, with 7 bases that match TRBD1. Germline trimming cut 3 bases from V and 3 bases from J; bases unmatched to any gene: 4. In germline, CDR1 is DFQATT, CDR2 SNEGSKA (reference sequence). The CDR3 spans 13 residues. The CDR3 bases are TGCAGTGCTAGGGGGACAGTTGACTATGGCTACACCTTC. It codes for CSARGTVDYGYTF.

This clonotype was counted at least ten times. For the CDR3, the DNA is TGTGCCAGCAGCTGGACAGGGGGCGCGGATGGCTACACCTTC. Translating gives CASSWTGGADGYTF. This rearrangement joins TRBV5-5 to TRBJ1-2, with 11 bases that match TRBD1. The CDR3 totals 14 residues. V trimming: 3 bases; J trimming: 6 bases; junction bases outside the gene matches: 4. Germline CDR1 is SGHKS and CDR2 is YYEKEE (reference sequence).

The sample holds many counts of this clonotype. This chain joins TRBV10-1 and TRBJ2-1, with TRBD1 matching 7 bases. Germline CDR1 and CDR2: WNHNN and SYGVQD (reference sequence). V dropped 1 base and J dropped 7; count of bases not matched to a gene: 10. This CDR3 has 16 residues. The CDR3 protein is CASSEFRTGLTNEQFF. The DNA for the CDR3 is TGCGCCAGCAGTGAGTTCAGGACAGGACTTACAAATGAGCAGTTCTTC.

The table lists this clonotype with many counts. The rearrangement joins TRBV6-2 or TRBV6-3 to TRBJ2-1; 7 positions match TRBD2. The CDR3 loop spans 19 amino acids. The junction had 12 bases not matched to a gene; V was cut back by 1 base and J by 0 bases. Germline V lookup: CDR1 MNHEY, CDR2 SVGEGT. CDR3: CASSYFTRHGGSSYNEQFF. Here the CDR3 DNA reads TGTGCCAGCAGTTACTTTACGCGCCACGGCGGGAGCTCCTACAATGAGCAGTTCTTC.